This passage covers 22 T cell receptor beta chains from one sample sequenced in a study of cytomegalovirus exposure and HLA in healthy donors (dated by TCRdb to the late 2010s). The library was made by the immunoSEQ multiplex PCR assay. For the multiplex PCR, a mixture combining 60 forward primers for TCR Vbeta segments and 13 reverse primers for TCR Jbeta segments was used. TCRdb mirrors the immuneACCESS table, restricted to in-frame sequences. Some clones are absent from its copies; in checked studies, under half trace to an unresolved V gene, and the reason for the others is unknown. The sample yields roughly 140,000 clones; about a tenth were counted once. Clones ranked in the top ten supply about 1.7% of the sample. Material: PBMCs. These receptors all come from a male donor in good health and CMV-seronegative.

This clone was recorded a few times. The V and J genes are TRBV10-3 and TRBJ1-1; 7 positions match TRBD1. Germline V gene lookup returns CDR1 ENHRY and CDR2 SYGVKD. The CDR3 length is 15 residues. V shed 7 bases, J shed 0 bases, and the junction held 8 bases outside the gene matches. Written as DNA, the CDR3 is TGTGCCATCACGCCCCGACAGGGTATGAACACTGAAGCTTTCTTT. This codes for CAITPRQGMNTEAFF.

This clone was counted a few times. The J gene is TRBJ1-2, the V gene TRBV5-1; 7 bases are shared with TRBD1. CDR3 length: 12 amino acids. V dropped 0 bases and J dropped 14; count of bases not matched to a gene: 7. Germline-derived CDR1 and CDR2 are SGHRS and YFSETQ. CDR3 nucleotides: TGCGCCAGCAGCTTGGAAGGGGGCGCGCCGACCTTC. Amino acid sequence: CASSLEGGAPTF. The full variable domain, completed using reference TRBV5-1 and TRBJ1-2, is KAGVTQTPRYLIKTRGQQVTLSCSPISGHRSVSWYQQTPGQGLQFLFEYFSETQRNKGNFPGRFSGRQFSNSRSEMNVSTLELGDSALYLCASSLEGGAPTFGSGTRLTVV.

This clone came up a few times. Other nucleotide sequences in the sample specify the same CDR3. This rearrangement joins TRBV5-4 to TRBJ2-1, with 10 nucleotides matching TRBD2. From germline, CDR1 is SGHNT and CDR2 YYREEE (reference sequence). With 1 base clipped from V and 7 bases from J, the junction kept 2 bases outside the gene matches. This CDR3 has 14 amino acids. CDR3 protein: CASSLTSGNNEQFF. In DNA, the CDR3 is TGTGCCAGCAGCTTGACTAGCGGGAATAATGAGCAGTTCTTC. The full variable domain, in which reference TRBV5-4 and TRBJ2-1 provide the parts outside the CDR3, is ETGVTQSPTHLIKTRGQQVTLRCSSQSGHNTVSWYQQALGQGPQFIFQYYREEENGRGNFPPRFSGLQFPNYSSELNVNALELDDSALYLCASSLTSGNNEQFFGPGTRLTVL.

This clone was seen a single time. V is TRBV11-2 and J is TRBJ2-5, with D maybe TRBD2 (5 bases). V shed 6 bases and J shed 4 bases, with 12 bases lying between them. The germline V gene encodes CDR1 SGHAT and CDR2 FQNNGV. CDR3 size: 13 residues. The CDR3 protein is CASRGTRGETQYF. Written as DNA, the CDR3 is TGTGCCAGCAGGGGCACTAGAGGAGAGACCCAGTACTTC.

This clone appeared a few times. The rearrangement links TRBV2 to TRBJ2-5; D is undetermined. Germline V CDR1 and CDR2: SNHLY, FYNNEI. There are 14 residues in the CDR3. V was clipped by 3 bases and J by 3 bases, with 11 bases between them. The CDR3 DNA reads TGTGCCAGCAGTGAGATGTACAGAAAAGAGACCCAGTACTTC. Translating it yields CASSEMYRKETQYF.

This clone was recorded a few times. The V gene is TRBV25-1, the J gene TRBJ2-3, with D possibly being TRBD1 (5 bases). This CDR3 contains 14 residues. V was pared by 7 bases and J by 5 bases, with 16 bases between. Germline CDR1 reads MGHDK; CDR2 reads SYGVNS. For the CDR3, the DNA is TGTGCCAGCAAGACAGAAGGATTTGGAGATACGCAGTATTTT. This codes for CASKTEGFGDTQYF.

The rearrangement joins TRBV13 to TRBJ2-1, with a possible D match to TRBD2 (6 bases). The CDR3 has 16 residues. Between the trimmed V and J ends, which lost 5 bases and 4 bases, there was a span of 18 bases. The V gene's germline CDR1 is PRHDT and CDR2 FYEKMQ (reference sequence). CDR3 loop: CASSRTPGGGYNEQFF. The CDR3 DNA reads TGTGCCAGCAGCCGCACGCCGGGTGGGGGGTACAATGAGCAGTTCTTC. The full variable domain, completed using reference TRBV13 and TRBJ2-1, is AAGVIQSPRHLIKEKRETATLKCYPIPRHDTVYWYQQGPGQDPQFLISFYEKMQSDKGSIPDRFSAQQFSDYHSELNMSSLELGDSALYFCASSRTPGGGYNEQFFGPGTRLTVL.

CDR3 loop: CASSTPGGGYYNEQFF. The CDR3 DNA reads TGTGCCAGCAGCACCCCGGGCGGGGGTTACTACAATGAGCAGTTCTTC. The genes are TRBV9 and TRBJ2-1; 7 positions agree with TRBD2. The V gene's germline CDR1 is SGDLS and CDR2 YYNGEE. This CDR3 has 16 amino acids. Trimming took 4 bases from V and 3 from J; bases not matched to a gene: 10.

The chain combines TRBV7-2 with TRBJ1-5; TRBD1 agrees at 7 bases. The V and J ends lost 5 bases and 8 bases, in that order; junction bases with no gene match: 9. Looked up from germline, CDR1 is SGHTA and CDR2 is FQGNSA. The CDR3 contains 14 residues. Written as DNA, the CDR3 is TGTGCCAGCAGCGTACAGGGGCCTACTAAGCCCCAGCATTTT. Protein product: CASSVQGPTKPQHF.

This clone appeared a few times. The chain joins TRBV9 to TRBJ1-2; TRBD1 matches at 9 bases. The CDR3 runs to 16 residues. V lost 1 base to trimming and J lost 2 bases; unmatched junction nucleotides: 6. Germline CDR1 and CDR2: SGDLS and YYNGEE. Here the CDR3 DNA reads TGTGCCAGCAGCGTATCGATTGGACAGGGGAACTATGGCTACACCTTC. The encoded protein is CASSVSIGQGNYGYTF.

This clone was picked up a small number of times. V usage is TRBV4-1 and J usage is TRBJ1-5, with no clear D. Per germline, CDR1 MGHRA and CDR2 YSYEKL. The CDR3 length is 16 residues. V was trimmed by 0 bases and J by 3 bases, leaving 12 bases between them. CDR3 sequence (DNA): TGCGCCAGCAGCCAAGAAATAAGAGGGTTCAATCAGCCCCAGCATTTT. This codes for CASSQEIRGFNQPQHF.

A word on this clone: The junction shows a germline mismatch at one end, possibly a read error. The identical CDR3 is also encoded by other nucleotide sequences in the sample. The chain has TRBV27 and TRBJ2-1; D unresolved. The CDR3 has 12 amino acids. Germline values: CDR1 MNHEY, CDR2 SMNVEV (reference sequence). The CDR3 DNA reads as TGTGCAAGCAGCACTCGCTACAATGAGCAGTTCTTC. It specifies CASSTRYNEQFF.

V usage is TRBV10-3 and J usage is TRBJ1-5; 12 bases match TRBD1. The CDR3 has 15 amino acids. V lost 10 bases, J lost 0 bases, and 4 bases stayed unmatched. Germline V CDR1 and CDR2: ENHRY, SYGVKD. The CDR3 nucleotides are TGTGCCACCGGGACAGGGGGCGATAGCAATCAGCCCCAGCATTTT. It codes for CATGTGGDSNQPQHF.

This clone was recorded a few times. This chain links TRBV6-6 with TRBJ1-1; no clear D gene. Germline V CDR1 and CDR2: MNHNY, SVGAGI (reference sequence). The ends were cut back, 0 bases at V and 4 bases at J, with 9 bases in the middle. The CDR3 sequence is 14 residues long. CDR3 nucleotide sequence: TGTGCCAGCAGTTACTCGATCCGGGGCACTGAAGCTTTCTTT. Translation: CASSYSIRGTEAFF.

As to this clone: Compared with germline, one end of the junction differs, possibly owing to a read error. The sample holds other DNA sequences that translate to the same CDR3. This chain links TRBV7-9 with TRBJ1-1; D is unresolved. The CDR3 covers 14 residues. The germline CDR1 and CDR2 sequences are SEHNR and FQNEAQ (reference sequence). In DNA, the CDR3 is TGTGCCAGCAGCCTAGATGGAGGAAACACTGAGGCTTTCTTT. This gives the protein CASSLDGGNTEAFF. Drawing the rest from reference TRBV7-9 and TRBJ1-1, the complete variable domain is DTGVSQNPRHKITKRGQNVTFRCDPISEHNRLYWYRQTLGQGPEFLTYFQNEAQLEKSRLLSDRFSAERPKGSFSTLEIQRTEQGDSAMYLCASSLDGGNTEAFFGQGTRLTVV.

V usage is TRBV7-9 and J usage is TRBJ1-2; 10 bases fit TRBD1. The CDR3 is 15 residues long. Trimming at V came to 5 bases and at J to 3 bases, leaving 6 bases not matched to a gene. Germline CDR1 SEHNR, CDR2 FQNEAQ (reference sequence). CDR3 nucleotides: TGTGCCAGCAGCCCAAGACAGGGGGCCGACTATGGCTACACCTTC. Encoded protein: CASSPRQGADYGYTF.

This chain links TRBV6-5 with TRBJ1-2; possibly TRBD1 for D (6 bases). CDR3 length equals 12 residues. V dropped 6 bases and J dropped 8 bases, with 13 bases sitting between them. Germline V gene lookup returns CDR1 MNHEY and CDR2 SVGAGI. This CDR3 is CASRDSRGGYTF. The CDR3 DNA sequence: TGTGCCAGCAGAGACAGCAGGGGAGGCTACACCTTC.

The rearrangement joins TRBV27 to TRBJ1-5; D uncertain. Trimming left V 3 bases short and J 10 bases short, with 13 bases between. This CDR3 region has 13 residues. From germline, CDR1 is MNHEY and CDR2 SMNVEV (reference sequence). The CDR3 nucleotides are TGTGCCAGCAGTTTGGTAAGCTCGTCCCCCCAGCATTTT. The encoded protein is CASSLVSSSPQHF.

J is TRBJ2-7 and V is TRBV28, with unresolved D. Germline values: CDR1 MDHEN, CDR2 SYDVKM. This CDR3 spans 14 amino acids. The ends were cut back, 3 bases at V and 5 bases at J, with 14 bases in the middle. Here the CDR3 reads CASSFLGKANEQYF. The CDR3 nucleotides are TGTGCCAGCAGTTTTCTAGGAAAAGCCAACGAGCAGTACTTC.

The table lists this clone with a few counts. The chain couples TRBV5-1 to TRBJ2-7, with a possible D match to TRBD2 (6 bases). Germline V gene data show CDR1 as SGHRS and CDR2 as YFSETQ. V was cut by 0 bases and J by 5 bases, with 9 bases left in between. The length of the CDR3 is 13 residues. The CDR3 spells CASSLGGTNEQYF. Here the CDR3 DNA reads TGCGCCAGCAGCTTGGGCGGGACCAACGAGCAGTACTTC.

This clone turned up a few times. The rearrangement links TRBV29-1 to TRBJ1-1; possible D gene TRBD1, 5 bases. CDR1 and CDR2 from the germline V gene are SQVTM and ANQGSEA. V gave up 7 bases and J gave up 0 bases, with 15 bases separating them. The CDR3 is made up of 14 amino acids. The DNA of the CDR3 is TGCAGCGCCATGGGGGGAAGCCTGAACACTGAAGCTTTCTTT. This gives the protein CSAMGGSLNTEAFF.

The chain joins TRBV11-3 to TRBJ2-7; 7 nucleotides line up with TRBD1. CDR3 length: 13 amino acids. After removal of 5 bases from V and 1 base from J, the junction contained 2 bases not matched to a gene. Germline V CDR1 and CDR2: SGHNT, YENEEA. The CDR3 protein is CASSPGQSYEQYF. The CDR3 DNA reads TGTGCCAGCAGCCCGGGACAGTCCTACGAGCAGTACTTC.